The present T cell receptor (beta chain) was sequenced within a study of cytomegalovirus exposure and HLA in healthy donors. Turning to the study itself: Out of fewer than 500 genotyped donors, approximately 84% belonged to the Caucasian-associated ancestry cluster.

Vbeta (60) and Jbeta (13) primers were used in the PCR. The data were produced by immunoSEQ multiplex PCR, yet TCRdb's version contains in-frame clones alone and is incomplete. This repertoire shows tens of thousands of clones, roughly 77% found once; its top ten account for 14% to 15%. Only a few counts were recorded for this clone. The antigen is unknown. This CDR3 region has 16 residues. Germline V gene data show CDR1 as SGDLS and CDR2 as YYNGEE. Trimming removed 4 bases at V and 7 bases at J, with 23 bases between. Overall study findings and caveats: Among the sequence variants, a highly shared cluster was likely an artifact of sequencing. Rare TCR sequences dominated, though some public TCRs recurred in many donors. Earlier findings revealed that most TCR beta V segments proved productive either about 90% or about 30% of the time.

The material sequenced was PBMCs. The rearrangement uses TRBV9 and TRBJ1-2, with D possibly being TRBD1 (6 bases). The receptor was derived from a middle-aged woman in good health and CMV-seropositive. The CDR3 reads CASSPRGGRDFAGYTF. The CDR3 coding sequence is TGTGCCAGCAGCCCCCGAGGGGGGAGGGATTTCGCTGGCTACACCTTC.